The 10 T cell receptor beta chains presented below share a single source sample, sequenced in a study of OX40 agonist ivuxolimab in advanced cancers. Receptor libraries were prepared by the immunoSEQ multiplex PCR assay. TCRdb took this table from immuneACCESS and kept in-frame rearrangements with V and J called. Such tables lack part of the clones; where checked against another copy, unresolved V genes explain under half of the gap, and the rest is unexplained. A total of roughly 110,000 clones appear in this sample, over 75% of them only once. The ten largest clones add up to around 0.5% of the sample. The specimen was CD4+ or CD8+ T cells sorted from blood, collected in a trial of the OX40 agonist ivuxolimab. Receptors originate from an adult with an advanced solid tumor such as melanoma, head and neck, liver or kidney cancer.

The gene calls are TRBV19 and TRBJ1-2, with 7 bases identical to TRBD1. The length of the CDR3 is 14 residues. Germline CDR1 is LNHDA and CDR2 is SQIVND (reference sequence). J lost 4 bases, V lost 8 bases, and 10 bases had no gene match. The CDR3 is CASQFQGGTYGYTF. For the CDR3, the DNA is TGTGCCAGTCAGTTCCAGGGGGGTACCTATGGCTACACCTTC.

The rearrangement links TRBV5-1 to TRBJ2-6, with D perhaps given as TRBD1 or TRBD2 (5 bases each). Trimming took off 3 bases at V and 0 bases at J, with 13 bases between the two ends. Per the germline V gene, CDR1 is SGHRS and CDR2 is YFSETQ. This CDR3 has 17 amino acids. The CDR3 region is CASSSGTVHSGANVLTF. CDR3 in DNA: TGCGCCAGCAGCTCCGGGACCGTACACTCTGGGGCCAACGTCCTGACTTTC.

J is TRBJ1-6 and V is TRBV18; D is possibly TRBD1 (5 bases). Germline assignment: CDR1 KGHSH and CDR2 LQKENI. This CDR3 region has 13 residues. V lost 6 bases, J lost 11 bases, and 14 bases lay in between. CDR3 loop: CASSQTETTPLHF. CDR3 nucleotide sequence: TGTGCCAGCTCTCAGACAGAGACGACACCCCTCCACTTT.

The J gene is TRBJ2-3, the V gene TRBV29-1; 7 positions agree with TRBD1. The CDR3 sequence is 12 residues long. Germline CDR1 and CDR2: SQVTM and ANQGSEA. V lost 7 bases to trimming and J lost 1 base; unmatched junction nucleotides: 2. CDR3 in amino acids: CSGDRRTDTQYF. CDR3 nucleotides: TGCAGCGGGGACAGACGCACAGATACGCAGTATTTT.

The chain couples TRBV5-4 to TRBJ2-1; no clear D gene. CDR1 SGHNT and CDR2 YYREEE come from the germline V gene (reference sequence). The CDR3 sequence is 13 residues long. The germline V and J ends were trimmed by 7 bases and 5 bases, with 13 bases remaining between them. CDR3 nucleotide sequence: TGTGCCAGCTACGGACGGCTGCACAATGAGCAGTTCTTC. It codes for CASYGRLHNEQFF.

The J gene is TRBJ2-1, the V gene TRBV7-2, with TRBD2 matching over 8 bases. The CDR3 has 15 residues. The junction had 4 bases not matched to a gene; V was cut back by 1 base and J by 5 bases. Germline loops: CDR1 SGHTA, CDR2 FQGNSA. The CDR3 DNA is TGTGCCAGCAGCTTAGGACGGGGGGGTCACAATGAGCAGTTCTTC. It translates to CASSLGRGGHNEQFF.

The chain uses TRBV28 and TRBJ1-2; TRBD1 aligns across 8 bases. After removal of 4 bases from V and 7 bases from J, the junction contained 8 bases not matched to a gene. The V gene's germline CDR1 is MDHEN and CDR2 SYDVKM. There are 14 residues in the CDR3. The CDR3 DNA sequence: TGTGCCAGCAGTTCACCTCAGGGGGCAAGTGGCTACACCTTC. This encodes CASSSPQGASGYTF.

The sample holds one count of this clone. This chain links TRBV11-2 with TRBJ1-3; 11 bases fit TRBD1. Germline CDR1 and CDR2: SGHAT and FQNNGV. The CDR3 has 18 residues. The V segment lost 5 bases and the J segment 0 bases; nucleotides outside the gene matches: 9. The CDR3 bases are TGTGCCAGCAGCCCAGGACAGGGGGCTTTCTTCTCTGGAAACACCATATATTTT. Its protein is CASSPGQGAFFSGNTIYF.

This clone was observed a single time. This chain connects TRBV6-1 to TRBJ1-5; 7 bases match TRBD1. There are 15 residues in the CDR3. The trim removed 5 bases at V and 4 bases at J, leaving 8 bases unmatched. Germline assignment: CDR1 MNHNS and CDR2 SASEGT. CDR3 in DNA: TGTGCCAGCAGTCGCCAGGGGGTAGGGAATCAGCCCCAGCATTTT. Translating gives CASSRQGVGNQPQHF.

This chain connects TRBV5-5 to TRBJ2-7, with 8 bases lining up with TRBD2. The V gene end was trimmed by 4 bases and the J gene end by 2 bases; junction bases not matched to a gene: 5. The CDR3 is 14 residues long. Germline V gene lookup returns CDR1 SGHKS and CDR2 YYEKEE (reference sequence). CDR3 coding DNA: TGTGCCAGCAGCCCCCAACTAGCGGCCTACGAGCAGTACTTC. Protein: CASSPQLAAYEQYF. The full variable domain, in which reference TRBV5-5 and TRBJ2-7 provide the parts outside the CDR3, is DAGVTQSPTHLIKTRGQQVTLRCSPISGHKSVSWYQQVLGQGPQFIFQYYEKEERGRGNFPDRFSARQFPNYSSELNVNALLLGDSALYLCASSPQLAAYEQYFGPGTRLTVT.